This T cell receptor (beta chain) was sequenced during a study of control samples from healthy donors and cancer patients. The CDR3 contains 15 residues. CDR1 and CDR2 from the germline V gene are SNHLY and FYNNEI. The junction had 5 bases not matched to a gene; V was cut back by 3 bases and J by 7 bases. Data came from immunoSEQ multiplex PCR; TCRdb stores just in-frame clones and leaves some out. The sample comprises about 58,000 clones, over 75% of which are singletons, and roughly 13% rests with the top ten. The V call is TRBV2, the J call TRBJ2-1; the match to TRBD2 covers 11 bases. The sequencing sample was made of PBMCs. The receptor's source is a woman in her sixties or seventies with lung cancer. Written as DNA, the CDR3 is TGTGCCAGCAGTGAGGCTAGCGGGAGGTTGAATGAGCAGTTCTTC. Translation gives CASSEASGRLNEQFF.